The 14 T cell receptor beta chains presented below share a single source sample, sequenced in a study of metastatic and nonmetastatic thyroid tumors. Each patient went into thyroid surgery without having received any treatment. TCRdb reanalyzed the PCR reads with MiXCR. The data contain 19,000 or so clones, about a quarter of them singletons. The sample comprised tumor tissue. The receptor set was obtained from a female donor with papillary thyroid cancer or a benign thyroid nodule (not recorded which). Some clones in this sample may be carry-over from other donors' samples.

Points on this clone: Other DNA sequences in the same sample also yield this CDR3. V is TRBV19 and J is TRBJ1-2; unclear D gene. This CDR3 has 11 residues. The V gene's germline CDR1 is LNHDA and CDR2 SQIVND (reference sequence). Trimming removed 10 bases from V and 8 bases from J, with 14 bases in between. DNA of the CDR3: TGTGCCACGAACACGGTGGGAGGCTACACCTTC. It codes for CATNTVGGYTF.

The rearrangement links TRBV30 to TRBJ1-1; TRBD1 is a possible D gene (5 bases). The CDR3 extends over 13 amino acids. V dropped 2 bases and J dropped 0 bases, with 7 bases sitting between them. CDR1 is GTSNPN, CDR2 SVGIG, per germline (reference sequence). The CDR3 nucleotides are TGTGCCTGGAGTAGGGGACTGAACACTGAAGCTTTCTTT. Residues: CAWSRGLNTEAFF. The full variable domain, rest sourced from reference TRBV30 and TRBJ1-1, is SQTIHQWPATLVQPVGSPLSLECTVEGTSNPNLYWYRQAAGRGLQLLFYSVGIGQISSEVPQNLSASRPQDRQFILSSKKLLLSDSGFYLCAWSRGLNTEAFFGQGTRLTVV.

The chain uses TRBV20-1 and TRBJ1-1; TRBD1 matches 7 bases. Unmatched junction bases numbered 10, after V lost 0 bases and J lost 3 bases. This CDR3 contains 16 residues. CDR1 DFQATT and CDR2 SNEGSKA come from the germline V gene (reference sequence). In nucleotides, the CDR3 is TGCAGTGCTAGAGACCGTGCCAGGGGGTGGGACACTGAAGCTTTCTTT. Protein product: CSARDRARGWDTEAFF.

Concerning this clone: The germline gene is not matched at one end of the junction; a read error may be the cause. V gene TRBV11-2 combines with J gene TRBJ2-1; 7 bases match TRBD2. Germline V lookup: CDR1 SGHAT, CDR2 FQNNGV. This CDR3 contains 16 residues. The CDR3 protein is CASSFPTLARYNEHFF. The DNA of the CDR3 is TGTGCCAGCAGCTTCCCTACACTAGCGCGGTACAATGAGCATTTCTTC.

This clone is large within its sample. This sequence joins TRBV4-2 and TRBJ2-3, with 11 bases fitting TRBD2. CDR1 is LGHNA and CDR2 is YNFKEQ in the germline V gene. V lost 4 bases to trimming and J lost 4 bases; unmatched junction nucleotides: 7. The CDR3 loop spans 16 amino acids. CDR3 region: CASSLYSGRAADTQYF. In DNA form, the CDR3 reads TGTGCCAGCAGCCTCTATAGCGGGAGGGCCGCAGATACGCAGTATTTT.

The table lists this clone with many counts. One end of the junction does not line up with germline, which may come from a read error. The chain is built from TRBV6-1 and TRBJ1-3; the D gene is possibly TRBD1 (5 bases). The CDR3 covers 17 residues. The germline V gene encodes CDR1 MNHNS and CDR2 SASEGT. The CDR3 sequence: CASTSPRDSLSGNTIHF. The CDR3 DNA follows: TGTGCCAGTACAAGCCCCCGCGACAGCCTCTCTGGAAACACCATACATTTT.

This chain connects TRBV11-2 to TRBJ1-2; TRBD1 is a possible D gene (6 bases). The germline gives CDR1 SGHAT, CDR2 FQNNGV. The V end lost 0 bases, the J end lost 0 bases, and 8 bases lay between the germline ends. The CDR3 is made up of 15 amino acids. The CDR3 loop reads CASSLDRGANYGYTF. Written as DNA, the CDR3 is TGTGCCAGCAGCTTAGACAGGGGAGCTAACTATGGCTACACCTTC.

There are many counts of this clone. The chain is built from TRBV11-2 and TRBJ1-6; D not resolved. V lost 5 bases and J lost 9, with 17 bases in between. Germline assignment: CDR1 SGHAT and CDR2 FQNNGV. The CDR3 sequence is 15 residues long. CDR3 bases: TGTGCCAGCAGCCCTCCGGCTGCCGGCGGTTCACCCCTCCACTTT. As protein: CASSPPAAGGSPLHF.

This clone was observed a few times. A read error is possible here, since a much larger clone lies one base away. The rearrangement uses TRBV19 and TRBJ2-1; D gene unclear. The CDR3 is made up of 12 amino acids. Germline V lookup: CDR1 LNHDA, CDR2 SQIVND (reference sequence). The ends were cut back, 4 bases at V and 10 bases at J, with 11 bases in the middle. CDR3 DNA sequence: TGTGCCAGTAGTACCAGGTTAAACGAGCAGTTCTTC. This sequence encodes CASSTRLNEQFF. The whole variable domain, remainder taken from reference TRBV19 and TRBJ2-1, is DGGITQSPKYLFRKEGQNVTLSCEQNLNHDAMYWYRQDPGQGLRLIYYSQIVNDFQKGDIAEGYSVSREKKESFPLTVTSAQKNPTAFYLCASSTRLNEQFFGPGTRLTVL.

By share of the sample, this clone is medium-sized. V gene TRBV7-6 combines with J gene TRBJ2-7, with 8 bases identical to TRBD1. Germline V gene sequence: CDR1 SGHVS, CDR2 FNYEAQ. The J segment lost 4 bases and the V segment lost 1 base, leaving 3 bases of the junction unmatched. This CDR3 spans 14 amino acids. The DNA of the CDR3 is TGTGCCAGCAGCTTAGGACAGGGGCGTTACGAGCAGTACTTC. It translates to CASSLGQGRYEQYF.

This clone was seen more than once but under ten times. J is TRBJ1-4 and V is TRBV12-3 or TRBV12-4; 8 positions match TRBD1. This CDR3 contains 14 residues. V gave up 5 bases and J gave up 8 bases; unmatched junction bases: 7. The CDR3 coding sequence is TGTGCCAGCAGTCGACAGGGGATAGTGGAAAAACTGTTTTTT. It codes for CASSRQGIVEKLFF.

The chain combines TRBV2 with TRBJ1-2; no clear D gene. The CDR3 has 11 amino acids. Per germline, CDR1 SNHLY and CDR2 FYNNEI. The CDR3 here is CLKLGSYGYTF. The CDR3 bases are TGTCTCAAACTGGGGAGCTATGGCTACACCTTC.

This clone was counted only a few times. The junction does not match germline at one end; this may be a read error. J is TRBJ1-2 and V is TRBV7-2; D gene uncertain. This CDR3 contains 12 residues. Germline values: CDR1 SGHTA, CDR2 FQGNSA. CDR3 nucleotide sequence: TGTGTCAGCATCTCGGGCTTCTATGGCTACACCTTC. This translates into CVSISGFYGYTF.

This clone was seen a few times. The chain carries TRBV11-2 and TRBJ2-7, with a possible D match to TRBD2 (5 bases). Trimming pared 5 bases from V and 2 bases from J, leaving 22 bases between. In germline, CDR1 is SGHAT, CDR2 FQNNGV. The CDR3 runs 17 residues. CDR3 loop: CASSPIPRGTRAYEQYF. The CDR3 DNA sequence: TGTGCCAGCAGCCCTATCCCACGGGGTACTCGAGCCTACGAGCAGTACTTC.